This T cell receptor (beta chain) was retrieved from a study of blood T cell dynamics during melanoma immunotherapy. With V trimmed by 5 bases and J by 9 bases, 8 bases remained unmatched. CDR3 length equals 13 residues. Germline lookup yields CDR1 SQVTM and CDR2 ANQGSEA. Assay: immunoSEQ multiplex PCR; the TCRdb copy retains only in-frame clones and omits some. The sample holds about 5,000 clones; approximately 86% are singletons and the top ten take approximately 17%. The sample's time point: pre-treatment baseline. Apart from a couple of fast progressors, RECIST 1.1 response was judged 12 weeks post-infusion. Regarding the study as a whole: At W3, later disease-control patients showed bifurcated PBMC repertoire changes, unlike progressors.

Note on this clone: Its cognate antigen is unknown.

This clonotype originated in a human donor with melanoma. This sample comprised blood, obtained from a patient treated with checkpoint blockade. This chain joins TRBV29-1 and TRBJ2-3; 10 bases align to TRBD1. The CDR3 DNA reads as TGCAGCGTTTTGACAGGGGGCGCGGAAACGCAGTATTTT. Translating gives CSVLTGGAETQYF.